A single TCR beta chain is shown here with its context. This entry belongs to a study of blood T cell repertoires in COVID-19. Across the whole study: COVID-19 samples from acute and convalescent phases originated in the United States, Italy and Spain.

Sequenced by immunoSEQ multiplex PCR; TCRdb stores in-frame clones only, minus some. The table shows 70,000 to 90,000 clones, with roughly 77% occurring only once. The CDR3 is made up of 13 amino acids. The ends were cut back, 4 bases at V and 9 bases at J, with 14 bases in the middle. CDR1 SGHRS and CDR2 YFSETQ come from the germline V gene. The origin of this receptor is a human donor in a cohort sampled during active COVID-19. The V and J genes are TRBV5-1 and TRBJ2-1; possibly TRBD1 for D (6 bases). The sample was peripheral blood. The CDR3 here is CASSPGQLVEQFF. CDR3 DNA sequence: TGCGCCAGCAGCCCGGGACAACTAGTTGAGCAGTTCTTC. The variable domain in full, completed from reference TRBV5-1 and TRBJ2-1, reads KAGVTQTPRYLIKTRGQQVTLSCSPISGHRSVSWYQQTPGQGLQFLFEYFSETQRNKGNFPGRFSGRQFSNSRSEMNVSTLELGDSALYLCASSPGQLVEQFFGPGTRLTVL.